The 10 T cell receptor beta chains given below trace back to one sample, sequenced in a study of T cell repertoires in cytomegalovirus infection. No cognate antigen is known for these TCRs. Using its own MiXCR run on the reads, TCRdb lists one record per CDR3 protein. The table shows about 700,000 distinct CDR3 sequences, with roughly a third occurring only once. The starting material was cultured PBMCs, obtained from culture after CMV antigen stimulation. These receptors were collected from a human donor in good health (CMV status not recorded). Some clones in this sample may be carry-over from other donors' samples.

The sample holds many counts of this clonotype. The chain joins TRBV7-2 to TRBJ1-1; 11 positions agree with TRBD1. With V trimmed by 5 bases and J by 2 bases, 4 bases remained unmatched. The CDR3 runs 15 residues. CDR1 and CDR2 from the germline V gene are SGHTA and FQGNSA. The CDR3 here is CASSPGTGGNTEAFF. For the CDR3, the DNA is TGTGCCAGCAGCCCCGGGACAGGGGGTAACACTGAAGCTTTCTTT.

The rearrangement joins TRBV7-6 to TRBJ2-1; TRBD1 aligns across 10 bases. The CDR3 covers 14 residues. V trimming: 4 bases; J trimming: 8 bases; junction bases outside the gene matches: 5. Germline CDR1 reads SGHVS; CDR2 reads FNYEAQ. The CDR3 here is CASSSRDRGDEQFF. The CDR3 region has the DNA TGTGCCAGCAGCTCCCGGGACAGGGGCGATGAGCAGTTCTTC.

This clonotype was counted between two and nine times. The DNA for the CDR3 is TGTGCCAGTAGTCCCGGGACAAGGCACACTGAAGCTTTCTTT. This gives the protein CASSPGTRHTEAFF. J is TRBJ1-1 and V is TRBV19; possibly TRBD1 for D (6 bases). CDR3 size: 14 residues. The germline gives CDR1 LNHDA, CDR2 SQIVND (reference sequence). V was trimmed by 5 bases and J by 3 bases, leaving 13 bases between them.

This chain joins TRBV7-9 and TRBJ2-1; D perhaps matches TRBD1 (5 bases). The CDR3 consists of 12 residues. The ends were cut back, 2 bases at V and 10 bases at J, with 9 bases in the middle. Per germline, CDR1 SEHNR and CDR2 FQNEAQ (reference sequence). The CDR3 is CASSLWGWEQFF. In DNA, the CDR3 is TGTGCCAGCAGCTTATGGGGCTGGGAGCAGTTCTTC.

A few counts support this clonotype. V usage is TRBV2 and J usage is TRBJ2-1; possibly TRBD2 for D (5 bases). The germline V and J ends were trimmed by 7 bases and 2 bases, with 18 bases remaining between them. The CDR3 has 16 amino acids. In germline, CDR1 is SNHLY, CDR2 FYNNEI. The CDR3: CASTSRRLSTYNEQFF. CDR3 coding DNA: TGTGCCAGCACCTCAAGGAGACTATCAACCTACAATGAGCAGTTCTTC.

The V and J genes are TRBV29-1 and TRBJ2-1, with TRBD1 matching over 8 bases. Germline-derived CDR1 and CDR2 are SQVTM and ANQGSEA. V lost 6 bases and J lost 6; bases outside the gene matches: 7. The CDR3 extends over 13 amino acids. The CDR3 coding sequence is TGCAGCGTCTCCCGGACAGGGAGCAATGAGCAGTTCTTC. Its translation: CSVSRTGSNEQFF.

In DNA form, the CDR3 reads TGTGCCAGCAGCTTTACCTGGGACGGCAATTCACCCCTCCACTTT. Encoded protein: CASSFTWDGNSPLHF. The V gene is TRBV7-8, the J gene TRBJ1-6, with D possibly TRBD1 on 5 matching bases. CDR3 length: 15 residues. The germline gives CDR1 SGHVS, CDR2 FQNEAQ. Trimming took off 3 bases at V and 7 bases at J, with 13 bases between the two ends.

The chain has TRBV19 and TRBJ2-1, with a possible D match to TRBD2 (6 bases). Germline V CDR1 and CDR2: LNHDA, SQIVND (reference sequence). This CDR3 spans 17 amino acids. Trimming shortened V by 2 bases and J by 4 bases, and 18 bases separated the two germline ends. CDR3 DNA sequence: TGTGCCAGTAGTATATGGATGGAGGGAGTAGGGTACAATGAGCAGTTCTTC. The encoded protein is CASSIWMEGVGYNEQFF.

This clonotype was seen only a few times. The V and J genes are TRBV6-5 and TRBJ2-1; D is perhaps TRBD1 (5 bases). Trimming left V 0 bases short and J 0 bases short, with 24 bases between. The CDR3 length is 21 residues. The germline CDR1 and CDR2 sequences are MNHEY and SVGAGI. CDR3 DNA sequence: TGTGCCAGCAGTTACTCGTCGGGCGTCAGGGAAGAAGGGTACTCCTACAATGAGCAGTTCTTC. It codes for CASSYSSGVREEGYSYNEQFF.

This clonotype was counted at least ten times. The rearrangement joins TRBV7-9 to TRBJ2-7, with D hard to call. Germline CDR1 SEHNR, CDR2 FQNEAQ (reference sequence). The CDR3 totals 16 residues. The germline V and J ends were trimmed by 2 bases and 2 bases, with 16 bases remaining between them. The CDR3 reads CASSLYLANRPYEQYF. The CDR3 coding sequence is TGTGCCAGCAGCTTATACCTTGCCAACCGCCCCTACGAGCAGTACTTC.